Sequencing of this T cell receptor beta chain was carried out in a study of cytomegalovirus exposure and HLA in healthy donors. Looked up from germline, CDR1 is MNHEY and CDR2 is SVGAGI. V shed 4 bases, J shed 4 bases, and the junction held 8 bases outside the gene matches. The CDR3 length is 16 residues. The PCR employed 60 Vbeta primers together with 13 Jbeta primers. The protocol was immunoSEQ multiplex PCR, while the TCRdb copy is restricted to in-frame clones and leaves out a portion. The sample lists about 98,000 clones; approximately 83% were seen once. V and J are TRBV6-5 and TRBJ2-7; 12 nucleotides line up with TRBD1. The sequenced material came from PBMCs. The source of this sequence is a female donor in good health and CMV-seropositive. The CDR3 loop reads CASSSPGQGARYEQYF. As DNA, the CDR3 is TGTGCCAGCAGTTCCCCGGGACAGGGGGCGCGGTACGAGCAGTACTTC.